Presented here are 10 T cell receptor beta chains from one specimen sequenced in a study of CD8+ T cells in alopecia areata. The sequencing template was cDNA reverse transcribed from extracted RNA. Generated by immunoSEQ multiplex PCR, the TCRdb table keeps only in-frame clones and is missing some. The sample records a few hundred thousand clones, around 67% being singletons. The sequencing used CD4+ T cells sorted from blood, collected at week 0. Receptors originate from a human donor with alopecia areata.

This chain links TRBV30 with TRBJ2-6; 11 nucleotides line up with TRBD1. Germline CDR1 is GTSNPN and CDR2 is SVGIG (reference sequence). The CDR3 runs to 17 residues. V gave up 4 bases and J gave up 2 bases; unmatched junction bases: 7. CDR3 loop: CAWIGTGGYAGANVLTF. CDR3 nucleotides: TGTGCCTGGATCGGGACAGGGGGTTACGCTGGGGCCAACGTCCTGACTTTC.

The table lists this clone with a few counts. The chain links TRBV6-6 to TRBJ1-1; D perhaps matches TRBD1 (5 bases). This CDR3 contains 14 residues. Trimming pared 7 bases from V and 5 bases from J, leaving 17 bases between. Per germline, CDR1 MNHNY and CDR2 SVGAGI (reference sequence). CDR3 bases: TGTGCCAGCACCTCTCACCGCGGGGGGACTGAAGCTTTCTTT. It yields the protein CASTSHRGGTEAFF.

The gene calls are TRBV19 and TRBJ1-5, with a tentative D call TRBD1 (5 bases). This CDR3 has 14 residues. Germline V gene sequence: CDR1 LNHDA, CDR2 SQIVND (reference sequence). Deletions cut 1 base from V and 7 bases from J, with 11 bases between. CDR3 region: CASSIVGGLQPQHF. For the CDR3, the DNA is TGTGCCAGTAGTATAGTCGGGGGTTTACAGCCCCAGCATTTT.

The chain links TRBV7-2 to TRBJ2-4; TRBD2 agrees at 11 bases. Germline V gives CDR1 SGHTA, CDR2 FQGNSA. CDR3 length equals 17 residues. V was pared by 5 bases and J by 0 bases, with 6 bases of the junction left unmatched. The CDR3 protein is CASSPPGLAVAKNIQYF. Here the CDR3 DNA reads TGTGCCAGCAGCCCACCGGGACTAGCGGTAGCCAAAAACATTCAGTACTTC.

This clone has more than one count but fewer than ten. The V gene is TRBV29-1, the J gene TRBJ2-5; D remains unclear. The CDR3 is made up of 13 amino acids. CDR1 SQVTM and CDR2 ANQGSEA come from the germline V gene. Deletions cut 4 bases from V and 5 bases from J, with 14 bases between. The CDR3 DNA sequence: TGCAGCGTTGTGGTCCGGGTGCGGGAGACCCAGTACTTC. As protein: CSVVVRVRETQYF.

This chain uses TRBV15 with TRBJ2-1; tentative D call: TRBD2 (5 bases). The CDR3 totals 14 residues. Trimming shortened V by 0 bases and J by 9 bases, and 12 bases separated the two germline ends. The germline V gene has CDR1 LNHNV and CDR2 YYDKDF (reference sequence). The CDR3 protein is CATSRDPSRGEQFF. CDR3 nucleotides: TGTGCCACCAGCAGAGATCCTAGCAGAGGTGAGCAGTTCTTC.

This clone has only a few counts. The rearrangement links TRBV29-1 to TRBJ2-3; unclear D gene. This CDR3 comprises 13 residues. Trimming removed 2 bases from V and 5 bases from J, with 11 bases in between. In germline, CDR1 is SQVTM, CDR2 ANQGSEA. The CDR3 region is CSVELTPRDTQYF. CDR3 sequence (DNA): TGCAGCGTTGAATTAACCCCCAGAGATACGCAGTATTTT.

The chain links TRBV6-5 to TRBJ2-3; 11 bases line up with TRBD1. Trimming cost V 6 bases and J 6 bases; bases outside gene matches: 5. This CDR3 region has 14 residues. Germline V CDR1 and CDR2: MNHEY, SVGAGI. CDR3 nucleotide sequence: TGTGCCAGCAGACGGGACAGGGGGACGGATACGCAGTATTTT. Translation gives CASRRDRGTDTQYF.

The chain recombines TRBV5-1 with TRBJ2-3; maybe TRBD2 (6 bases). V lost 4 bases, J lost 5 bases, and 14 bases lay in between. The CDR3 contains 14 residues. CDR1 and CDR2 from the germline V gene are SGHRS and YFSETQ. CDR3 in amino acids: CASSLGTLGDTQYF. The CDR3 nucleotides are TGCGCCAGCAGCCTCGGGACTTTGGGAGATACGCAGTATTTT. The full variable domain, its missing parts supplied by reference TRBV5-1 and TRBJ2-3, is KAGVTQTPRYLIKTRGQQVTLSCSPISGHRSVSWYQQTPGQGLQFLFEYFSETQRNKGNFPGRFSGRQFSNSRSEMNVSTLELGDSALYLCASSLGTLGDTQYFGPGTRLTVL.

In its sample, this clone was seen once. This chain joins TRBV11-2 and TRBJ1-2; 11 nucleotides line up with TRBD1. Looked up from germline, CDR1 is SGHAT and CDR2 is FQNNGV. The CDR3 is 14 residues long. The trim removed 5 bases at V and 7 bases at J, leaving 6 bases unmatched. CDR3 nucleotides: TGTGCCAGCAGCACCGTCGGACAGGGGGCTGGCTACACCTTC. Its protein is CASSTVGQGAGYTF.